Following are 12 T cell receptor beta chains from one sample sequenced in a study of post-analysis software for immune sequencing data. The antigens of these receptors remain unknown. Prepared libraries of TCR beta cDNA carried unique molecular identifiers. TCRdb recomputed calls from the PCR reads with MiXCR, one row per CDR3 protein. Of 600,000 to 750,000 distinct CDR3 sequences in the sample, 55% to 60% are singletons; the top ten hold roughly 10%. Study results and limitations: Roughly five TRBV segments appeared more often in patients than in controls, and TRBV5-6, TRBV5-1 and TRBV20-1 were among these.

The sequenced material came from blood. The receptors originated from a girl aged 2 to 10 with multiple sclerosis.

There are a few counts of this clonotype. The chain recombines TRBV7-6 with TRBJ2-1; D perhaps matches TRBD1 (5 bases). V lost 1 base and J 4 bases, leaving 11 bases between the germline ends. Germline values: CDR1 SGHVS, CDR2 FNYEAQ. The CDR3 is 15 amino acids. CDR3 amino acids: CASSLEPGRYNEQFF. CDR3 nucleotides: TGTGCCAGCAGCTTAGAGCCAGGGCGGTACAATGAGCAGTTCTTC.

The CDR3 sequence is CASSLVGGEGTEAFF. The CDR3 nucleotides read TGTGCCAGCAGCTTAGTTGGAGGGGAGGGCACTGAAGCTTTCTTT. The chain recombines TRBV7-2 with TRBJ1-1, with a possible D match to TRBD1 (5 bases). The V end was cut by 1 base, the J end by 4 bases, with 13 bases between. This CDR3 region has 15 residues. Germline CDR1 is SGHTA and CDR2 is FQGNSA. Variable domain in full (rest from reference TRBV7-2 and TRBJ1-1): GAGVSQSPSNKVTEKGKDVELRCDPISGHTALYWYRQSLGQGLEFLIYFQGNSAPDKSGLPSDRFSAERTGGSVSTLTIQRTQQEDSAVYLCASSLVGGEGTEAFFGQGTRLTVV.

This rearrangement joins TRBV5-1 to TRBJ2-3; TRBD1 aligns across 9 bases. The germline V gene encodes CDR1 SGHRS and CDR2 YFSETQ. The CDR3 runs 15 residues. The junction had 4 bases not matched to a gene; V was cut back by 2 bases and J by 3 bases. The CDR3 DNA reads TGCGCCAGCAGCTTAACAGGGGGCAAGACAGATACGCAGTATTTT. It is translated as CASSLTGGKTDTQYF.

DNA of the CDR3: TGCGCCAGCAGCTACAATTTAAGGGGGCTTGATGGCTACACCTTC. It yields the protein CASSYNLRGLDGYTF. The genes are TRBV5-1 and TRBJ1-2; 7 bases fit TRBD1. V was clipped by 3 bases and J by 6 bases; unmatched bases: 11. Germline V lookup: CDR1 SGHRS, CDR2 YFSETQ. The CDR3 length is 15 residues.

This chain joins TRBV2 and TRBJ2-5; D perhaps matches TRBD1 (5 bases). This CDR3 region has 13 residues. CDR1 is SNHLY and CDR2 is FYNNEI in the germline V gene. Trimming left V 3 bases short and J 3 bases short, with 8 bases between. The CDR3 protein is CASSDGAKETQYF. The CDR3 DNA is TGTGCCAGCAGTGATGGGGCCAAAGAGACCCAGTACTTC.

The chain recombines TRBV12-3 or TRBV12-4 with TRBJ2-1; no reliable D call. This CDR3 comprises 13 residues. The V end lost 3 bases, the J end lost 12 bases, and 15 bases lay between the germline ends. The CDR3 spells CASSLAVADRQFF. CDR3 in DNA: TGTGCCAGCAGTTTGGCGGTGGCGGATCGGCAGTTCTTC.

The V and J genes are TRBV6-2 or TRBV6-3 and TRBJ1-2; D is unclear. The length of the CDR3 is 14 residues. Germline V gene sequence: CDR1 MNHEY, CDR2 SVGEGT. The V end lost 2 bases, the J end lost 4 bases, and 11 bases lay between the germline ends. The DNA of the CDR3 is TGTGCCAGCAGTTACCCGGGGAGTATCTATGGCTACACCTTC. Amino acid sequence: CASSYPGSIYGYTF.

Of note for this clonotype: A much larger clone sits a single nucleotide away, making a read error possible. This sequence joins TRBV6-6 and TRBJ2-1, with D unresolved. The J call may be wrong; the DNA end is better matched by TRBJ2-5. Germline values: CDR1 MNHNY, CDR2 SVGAGI (reference sequence). CDR3 length equals 14 residues. The CDR3 spells CASSHWAPQETQYF. The CDR3, as DNA: TGTGCCAGCAGTCACTGGGCCCCTCAAGAGACCCAGTACTTC.

The chain has TRBV5-5 and TRBJ2-1, with 8 nucleotides matching TRBD1. This CDR3 region has 13 residues. Per the germline V gene, CDR1 is SGHKS and CDR2 is YYEKEE (reference sequence). V dropped 3 bases and J dropped 9; count of bases not matched to a gene: 5. The CDR3 here is CASSSGGLGEQFF. CDR3 coding DNA: TGTGCCAGCAGCTCAGGGGGCCTGGGTGAGCAGTTCTTC.

This clonotype was observed a few times. The chain joins TRBV30 to TRBJ2-3; 16 positions agree with TRBD2. Germline V gives CDR1 GTSNPN, CDR2 SVGIG (reference sequence). This CDR3 comprises 18 residues. V gave up 1 base and J gave up 3 bases; unmatched junction bases: 7. The CDR3 protein is CAWSAGTSGRAETDTQYF. In DNA form, the CDR3 reads TGTGCCTGGAGTGCCGGGACTAGCGGGAGGGCCGAAACAGATACGCAGTATTTT.

This clonotype was seen a few times. This chain's CDR3 is CASSARAGGNEQFF. CDR3 DNA: TGTGCCAGCAGTGCCCGGGCTGGGGGCAATGAGCAGTTCTTC. The rearrangement uses TRBV6-4 and TRBJ2-1; D possibly matches TRBD1 or TRBD2 (5 bases each). The V end lost 4 bases, the J end lost 6 bases, and 13 bases lay between the germline ends. Germline assignment: CDR1 MRHNA and CDR2 SNTAGT. The CDR3 loop spans 14 amino acids.

This clonotype was counted once. The rearrangement uses TRBV10-3 and TRBJ2-5; D perhaps matches TRBD2 (6 bases). Germline V CDR1 and CDR2: ENHRY, SYGVKD. V was clipped by 0 bases and J by 5 bases, with 10 bases between them. This CDR3 is 14 amino acids long. The CDR3 loop reads CAISESRDGETQYF. In nucleotides, the CDR3 is TGTGCCATCAGTGAGTCGCGGGATGGGGAGACCCAGTACTTC.